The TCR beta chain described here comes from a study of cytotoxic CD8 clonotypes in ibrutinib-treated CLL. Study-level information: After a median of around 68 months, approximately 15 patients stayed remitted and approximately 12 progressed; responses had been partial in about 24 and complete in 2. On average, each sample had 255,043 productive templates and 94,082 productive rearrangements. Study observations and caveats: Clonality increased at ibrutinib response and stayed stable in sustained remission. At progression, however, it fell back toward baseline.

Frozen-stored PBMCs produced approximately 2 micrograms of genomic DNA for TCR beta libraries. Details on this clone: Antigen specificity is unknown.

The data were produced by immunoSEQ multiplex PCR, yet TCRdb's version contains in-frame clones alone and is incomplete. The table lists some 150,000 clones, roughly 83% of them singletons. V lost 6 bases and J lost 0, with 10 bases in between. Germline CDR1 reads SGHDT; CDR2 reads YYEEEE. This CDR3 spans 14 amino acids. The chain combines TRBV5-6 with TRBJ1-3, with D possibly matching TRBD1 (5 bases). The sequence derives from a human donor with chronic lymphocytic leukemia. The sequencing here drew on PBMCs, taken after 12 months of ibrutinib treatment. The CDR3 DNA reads TGTGCCAGCACCCGCAGGGTCTCTGGAAACACCATATATTTT. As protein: CASTRRVSGNTIYF.